The rows below give T cell receptor beta chains drawn from one sample of a study of T cells in Graves' hyperthyroidism and ophthalmopathy. Each CDR3 protein gets one entry after TCRdb re-called the multiplex PCR reads with MiXCR. The sample lists a few hundred thousand distinct CDR3 sequences, about 15% seen once, with 15% to 20% in the top ten. The specimen sequenced was blood. Every receptor here comes from a woman aged 60-75 years with Graves' ophthalmopathy. Both conserved end residues are part of each CDR3. A D gene is named only where the DNA matches it firmly. Clone size appears in some rows only: once, few, many, or a class for an expanded clone.

j_call v_call d_call clone_size cdr3_nt cdr3_aa
TRBJ1-1 TRBV5-1 - many TGCGCCAGCAGCTTGGGTGCGGAGACTGAAGCTTTCTTT CASSLGAETEAFF
TRBJ2-2 TRBV2 - many TGTGCCAGCAGAGGACAGATGAACACCGGGGAGCTGTTTTTT CASRGQMNTGELFF
TRBJ2-7 TRBV18 - many TGTGCCAGCTCACCGGGAGGTGCGGAGCAGTACTTC CASSPGGAEQYF
TRBJ2-1 TRBV5-1 TRBD2 many TGCGCCAGCAACCGGGGGGAGGGGTACAATGAGCAGTTCTTC CASNRGEGYNEQFF
TRBJ2-7 TRBV10-3 TRBD2 - TGTGCCATCAGAGGGGGACTAGCGGGAGTCGAGCAGTACTTC CAIRGGLAGVEQYF
TRBJ2-7 TRBV28 - many TGTGCCAGCAGTTTTGGGGGTACACCGGATATTGAGCAGTACTTC CASSFGGTPDIEQYF
TRBJ2-3 TRBV27 TRBD1 - TGTGCCAGCAGTTTATCGGGGACAGCAAGCACAGATACGCAGTATTTT CASSLSGTASTDTQYF
TRBJ2-1 TRBV19 TRBD2 few TGTGCCAGTCGGGGACTAGCACCCCAATATGAGCAGTTCTTC CASRGLAPQYEQFF
TRBJ2-7 TRBV20-1 - - TGCAGTGCTAGTTACAGGACCTACGAGCAGTACTTC CSASYRTYEQYF
TRBJ1-3 TRBV18 TRBD1 many TGTGCCAGCTCACCAGGCAGGGACAGCGGAAACACCATATATTTT CASSPGRDSGNTIYF
TRBJ2-7 TRBV20-1 TRBD2 - TGCAGTGCCGGGGGACTAGCGGGATACGAGCAGTACTTC CSAGGLAGYEQYF
TRBJ2-1 TRBV20-1 TRBD1 - TGCAGTGCTGACCGTATACCCGGGACAGGGTATTACAATGAGCAGTTCTTC CSADRIPGTGYYNEQFF
TRBJ2-2 TRBV14 - - TGTGCCAGCAGCCTACAGGCGAACACCGGGGAGCTGTTTTTT CASSLQANTGELFF
TRBJ1-2 TRBV28 TRBD1 many TGTGCCTTACAACGGACAGGCTACTATGGCTACACCTTC CALQRTGYYGYTF
TRBJ2-3 TRBV9 TRBD2 few TGTGCCAGCAGCGTAGAGCCCCATAGGCGGGGGAGCACAGATACGCAGTATTTT CASSVEPHRRGSTDTQYF
TRBJ2-1 TRBV12-3/TRBV12-4 TRBD2 many TGTGCCAGCAGTTTTAATAGCGGGAGTCATGAGCAGTTCTTC CASSFNSGSHEQFF
TRBJ2-7 TRBV5-1 - many TGCGCCAGCAGCTTGCGCTCACCCTACGAGCAGTACTTC CASSLRSPYEQYF
TRBJ1-4 TRBV3-1 - many TGTGCCAGCAGCCAAGGGGCAGGCCGCGGAAAACTGTTTTTT CASSQGAGRGKLFF
TRBJ1-6 TRBV2 TRBD1 many TGTGCCAGCAGTGAAGGGACAGGGATTTCTTCACCCCTCCACTTT CASSEGTGISSPLHF
TRBJ1-5 TRBV27 - many TGTGCCAGCAGTTTAACTTGGCAGGCCGATCAGCCCCAGCATTTT CASSLTWQADQPQHF
TRBJ2-1 TRBV19 TRBD2 - TGTGCCAGTAGTACCCGACTAGCGGGGGGATACAATGAGCAGTTCTTC CASSTRLAGGYNEQFF
TRBJ1-4 TRBV27 TRBD1 - TGTGCCAGCCGAACAGGGGAGGGAAAACTGTTTTTT CASRTGEGKLFF
TRBJ2-1 TRBV12-3/TRBV12-4 - - TGTGCCAGCAGTCACCGCGGTCGGGAGAACTATGAGCAGTTCTTC CASSHRGRENYEQFF
TRBJ2-1 TRBV12-3/TRBV12-4 TRBD2 many TGTGCCAGCAGTCTAGCGGGAGGGTTTTACAATGAGCAGTTCTTC CASSLAGGFYNEQFF
TRBJ2-7 TRBV7-3 TRBD2 - TGTGCCAGCGCCGTGGCGAGCGGGAGAGTCTACGAGCAGTACTTC CASAVASGRVYEQYF
TRBJ2-3 TRBV7-9 TRBD1 few TGTGCCAGCAGCGTGGGCAGGGGGCAAGATACGCAGTATTTT CASSVGRGQDTQYF
TRBJ2-1 TRBV10-3 - many TGTGCCATCAGTGACGGCTACAATGAGCAGTTCTTC CAISDGYNEQFF
TRBJ2-7 TRBV3-1 TRBD1 few TGTGCCAGCAGCCAAGATTCCAGGGGGACCCACGAGCAGTACTTC CASSQDSRGTHEQYF
TRBJ2-3 TRBV24-1 TRBD1 many TGTGCCACCAGTGATTCCGATCCACCTGAGGGGGCCCCCACAGATACGCAGTATTTT CATSDSDPPEGAPTDTQYF
TRBJ2-7 TRBV11-2 TRBD2 - TGTGCCAGCAGCTTTGGACTAGCGGGAGGGATCGACGAGCAGTACTTC CASSFGLAGGIDEQYF
TRBJ1-6 TRBV5-5 - many TGTGCCAGCAGCTTGGCCGAAAACTCACCCCTCCACTTT CASSLAENSPLHF
TRBJ2-7 TRBV28 TRBD2 many TGTGCCAGCAGGTCCATTAGCGGGAGCAGCGGGGAGCAGTACTTC CASRSISGSSGEQYF
TRBJ2-4 TRBV19 - once TGTGCCAGTAGTATCGCCGCCCCGGGCAAAAACATTCAGTACTTC CASSIAAPGKNIQYF
TRBJ2-2 TRBV12-5 - many TGTGCTAGTGGCCCAAGGTCACTGCTGAGTACCGGGGAGCTGTTTTTT CASGPRSLLSTGELFF
TRBJ1-6 TRBV6-1 - - TGTGCCAGCAGTGAAGAGGTCCGCTCCTATAATTCACCCCTCCACTTT CASSEEVRSYNSPLHF
TRBJ2-2 TRBV7-9 TRBD2 few TGTGCCAGCAGCCCATCAAGGACTAGCGGCCTCACCGGGGAGCTGTTTTTT CASSPSRTSGLTGELFF
TRBJ1-4 TRBV28 - - TGTGCCAGCAGTTTTAGCAGGATCCAACTCCCCGCTGAAAAACTGTTTTTT CASSFSRIQLPAEKLFF
TRBJ2-2 TRBV19 - - TGTGCCAGTAGCTTCTCTCCAGCGAGGCAGAACACCGGGGAGCTGTTTTTT CASSFSPARQNTGELFF
TRBJ2-2 TRBV5-1 - - TGCGCCAGCAGCTTGGTGGGGCGAGGCACCGGGGAGCTGTTTTTT CASSLVGRGTGELFF
TRBJ2-7 TRBV6-9 - few TGTGCCAGCAGTTACTTATGGCGGGGTCCATCCTACGAGCAGTACTTC CASSYLWRGPSYEQYF
TRBJ1-5 TRBV28 - - TGTGCCAGCAGTTTGTTGGGGGCTCAGCCCCAGCATTTT CASSLLGAQPQHF
TRBJ2-1 TRBV7-3 - many TGTGCCAGCAGCTTAGACTCGGGGACCCGCAGCGAGCAGTTCTTC CASSLDSGTRSEQFF
TRBJ2-7 TRBV20-1 TRBD2 many TGCAGTGCCCTCCCCCGTTATAGCGGGAGGCCCCCCTCCTACGAGCAGTACTTC CSALPRYSGRPPSYEQYF
TRBJ2-3 TRBV19 TRBD2 - TGTGCCAGTAGTCTCGGACTAGCGGGCGCCCAATCAGATACGCAGTATTTT CASSLGLAGAQSDTQYF
TRBJ1-2 TRBV12-3/TRBV12-4 TRBD1 - TGTGCCAGCAGTTTTCGGACAGGGAACTATGGCTACACCTTC CASSFRTGNYGYTF
TRBJ2-7 TRBV6-1 TRBD2 few TGTGCCACATCCCCAATAGCGGGCCTTAGCTCCTACGAGCAGTACTTC CATSPIAGLSSYEQYF
TRBJ2-5 TRBV19 TRBD2 - TGTGCCAGTAGTTACAGCGGGAGGGTCCAAGAGACCCAGTACTTC CASSYSGRVQETQYF
TRBJ1-2 TRBV2 - many TGTGCCAGCAGGACAGAAAACTATGGCTACACCTTC CASRTENYGYTF
TRBJ2-7 TRBV6-1 TRBD1 many TGTGCCAGCAGTTTTACCGGGACAGGGACCTACGAGCAGTACTTC CASSFTGTGTYEQYF